The source of this TCR beta chain is a study of blood T cell repertoires in COVID-19. Turning to the study itself: COVID-19 samples, acute and convalescent, were from the United States, Italy and Spain. Sample material is recorded as cDNA or gDNA derived from T cells, B-cell-depleted T cells, or PBMCs.

As processed by the authors: Reference gene primer amplification gave nucleated cell count estimates. This table comes from immunoSEQ multiplex PCR, and its TCRdb copy is limited to in-frame clones, with some not included. Clone size and V and J calls were adopted from that table, with D and trimming inferred from the DNA. The sample includes 350,000 to 400,000 clones, around 91% seen only once; the top ten take roughly 6.8%. The germline V gene has CDR1 SGHRS and CDR2 YFSETQ. The CDR3 spans 17 residues. V lost 3 bases and J lost 6; bases outside the gene matches: 10. The chain carries TRBV5-1 and TRBJ2-3; 13 nucleotides agree with TRBD2. The sequenced sample consisted of peripheral blood. This TCR was sampled from a man aged 18 to 30 with active or convalescent COVID-19. This chain's CDR3 is CASSYNPGLAGADTQYF. The CDR3 coding sequence is TGCGCCAGCAGCTATAATCCAGGACTAGCGGGAGCCGATACGCAGTATTTT.